Described below is a single T cell receptor (beta chain) sequence and its context. Its specificity is not known. The CDR3 is 15 amino acids. Trimming took 4 bases from V and 4 from J; bases not matched to a gene: 9. Germline CDR1 SGHRS, CDR2 YFSETQ. The sample is drawn from a study of shared clonotypes between healthy human individuals. The study, taken as a whole, reports: It was the non-shared clonotypes that had lower generation probabilities than clonotypes shared by all four donors.

Running of the assay took place at deep level. Clones were sequenced by immunoSEQ multiplex PCR, and TCRdb holds only the in-frame ones, with some missing. This table has 2 million to 2.5 million clones, about 92% appearing once. The source is a man between 18 and 35 years old in good health. Some clones in this sample may be carry-over from other donors' samples. The chain links TRBV5-1 to TRBJ1-2; 8 positions agree with TRBD1. Sequencing input: naive CD4+ T cells from PBMCs. Sample subset: CD45RA+ positively selected. The chain's CDR3 is CASSPSGQGTYGYTF. As DNA, the CDR3 is TGCGCCAGCAGCCCTTCCGGACAGGGTACCTATGGCTACACCTTC. The whole variable domain, filled in from reference TRBV5-1 and TRBJ1-2, reads KAGVTQTPRYLIKTRGQQVTLSCSPISGHRSVSWYQQTPGQGLQFLFEYFSETQRNKGNFPGRFSGRQFSNSRSEMNVSTLELGDSALYLCASSPSGQGTYGYTFGSGTRLTVV.